A single sample is the source of the 2 T cell receptor beta chains below, sequenced in a study of patients and donors after allogeneic stem cell transplantation. TCRdb re-derived calls from the RT-PCR reads in MiXCR, one entry per CDR3 protein. The repertoire holds hundreds of thousands of distinct CDR3 sequences, 13% to 15% seen once, with about 9.9% in the top ten. Sequencing was performed on blood, either unsorted or a sorted T cell fraction (not recorded which). The receptor source for this set is a human donor who was either an allogeneic HSCT recipient or a stem cell or donor lymphocyte infusion donor (not recorded which). It is not recorded whose cells these are; they may come from a transplant donor.

This clonotype came up many times. The V and J genes are TRBV20-1 and TRBJ2-7, with TRBD2 matching over 8 bases. The germline V gene encodes CDR1 DFQATT and CDR2 SNEGSKA (reference sequence). This CDR3 is 17 amino acids long. Losses at the gene ends were 0 bases for V and 1 base for J; bases not matched to a gene: 11. The CDR3 here is CSARDRPSGGGSYEQYF. The CDR3 DNA reads as TGCAGTGCTAGAGATCGCCCCTCTGGCGGGGGGTCCTACGAGCAGTACTTC.

In this sample, this clonotype turned up a few times. This sequence joins TRBV3-1 and TRBJ1-5; D gene uncertain. The CDR3 length is 15 residues. Deletions cut 3 bases from V and 5 bases from J, with 14 bases between. The germline V gene has CDR1 LGHDT and CDR2 YNNKEL (reference sequence). CDR3: CASSQETGWDQPQHF. DNA for the CDR3: TGTGCCAGCAGCCAGGAAACGGGGTGGGATCAGCCCCAGCATTTT.